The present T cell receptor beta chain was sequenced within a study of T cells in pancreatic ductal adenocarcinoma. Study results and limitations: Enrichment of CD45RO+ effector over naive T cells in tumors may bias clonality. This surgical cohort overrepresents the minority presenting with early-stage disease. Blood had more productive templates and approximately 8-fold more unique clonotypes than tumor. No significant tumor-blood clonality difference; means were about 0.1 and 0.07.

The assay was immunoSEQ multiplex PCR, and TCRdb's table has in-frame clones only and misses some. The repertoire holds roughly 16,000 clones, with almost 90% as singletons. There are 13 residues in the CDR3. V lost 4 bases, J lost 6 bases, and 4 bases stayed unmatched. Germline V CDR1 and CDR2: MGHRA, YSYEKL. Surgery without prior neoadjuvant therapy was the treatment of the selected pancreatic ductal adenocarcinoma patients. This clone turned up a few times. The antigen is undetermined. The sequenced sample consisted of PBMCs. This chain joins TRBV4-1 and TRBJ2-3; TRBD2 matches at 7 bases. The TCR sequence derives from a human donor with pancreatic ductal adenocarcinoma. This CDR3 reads CASSPRGSDTQYF. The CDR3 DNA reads TGCGCCAGCAGCCCGCGGGGGTCCGATACGCAGTATTTT.